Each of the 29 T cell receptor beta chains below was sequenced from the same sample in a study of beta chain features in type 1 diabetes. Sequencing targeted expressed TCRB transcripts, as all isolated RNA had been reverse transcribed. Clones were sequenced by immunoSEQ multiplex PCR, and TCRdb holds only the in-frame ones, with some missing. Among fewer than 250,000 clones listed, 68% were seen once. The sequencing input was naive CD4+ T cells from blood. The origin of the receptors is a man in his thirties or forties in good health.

The CDR3 sequence is CASVDRQLQFF. As DNA, the CDR3 is TGTGCCAGCGTGGACAGGCAGCTTCAGTTCTTC. The chain has TRBV5-4 and TRBJ2-1, with 7 bases aligning to TRBD1. J lost 13 bases, V lost 7 bases, and 8 bases had no gene match. Germline lookup yields CDR1 SGHNT and CDR2 YYREEE (reference sequence). This CDR3 contains 11 residues.

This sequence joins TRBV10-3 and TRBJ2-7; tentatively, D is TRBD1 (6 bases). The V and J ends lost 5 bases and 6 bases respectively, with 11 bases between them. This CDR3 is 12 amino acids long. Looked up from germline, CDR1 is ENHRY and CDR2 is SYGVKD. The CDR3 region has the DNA TGTGCCATCAGTCGGACAGACGGCGAGCAGTACTTC. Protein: CAISRTDGEQYF.

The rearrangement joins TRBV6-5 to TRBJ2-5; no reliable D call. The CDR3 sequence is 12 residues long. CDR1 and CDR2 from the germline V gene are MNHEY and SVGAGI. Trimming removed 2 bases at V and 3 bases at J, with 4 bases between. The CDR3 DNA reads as TGTGCCAGCAGTTACGCAGAAGAGACCCAGTACTTC. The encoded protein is CASSYAEETQYF.

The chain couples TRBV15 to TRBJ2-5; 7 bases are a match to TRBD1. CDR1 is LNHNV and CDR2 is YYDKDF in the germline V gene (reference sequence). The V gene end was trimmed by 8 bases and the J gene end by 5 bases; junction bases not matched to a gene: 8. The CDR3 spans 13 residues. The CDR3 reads CATGEPQGETQYF. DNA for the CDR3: TGTGCCACCGGGGAGCCACAGGGGGAGACCCAGTACTTC. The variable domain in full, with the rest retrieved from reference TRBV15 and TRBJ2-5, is DAMVIQNPRYQVTQFGKPVTLSCSQTLNHNVMYWYQQKSSQAPKLLFHYYDKDFNNEADTPDNFQSRRPNTSFCFLDIRSPGLGDTAMYLCATGEPQGETQYFGPGTRLLVL.

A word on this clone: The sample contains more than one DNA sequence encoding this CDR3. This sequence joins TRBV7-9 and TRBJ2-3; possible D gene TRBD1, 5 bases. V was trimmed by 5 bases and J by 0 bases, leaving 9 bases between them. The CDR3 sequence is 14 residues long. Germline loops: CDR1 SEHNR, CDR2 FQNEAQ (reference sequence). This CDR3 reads CASSLRTSTDTQYF. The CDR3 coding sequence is TGTGCCAGCAGCCTCCGGACAAGCACAGATACGCAGTATTTT.

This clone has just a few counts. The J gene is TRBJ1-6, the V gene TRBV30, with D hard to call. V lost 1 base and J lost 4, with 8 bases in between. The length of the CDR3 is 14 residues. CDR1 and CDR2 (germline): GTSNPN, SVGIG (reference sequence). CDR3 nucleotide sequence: TGTGCCTGGAGTGGAGGGCAGTATAATTCACCCCTCCACTTT. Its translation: CAWSGGQYNSPLHF. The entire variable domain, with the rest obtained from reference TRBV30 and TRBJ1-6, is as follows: SQTIHQWPATLVQPVGSPLSLECTVEGTSNPNLYWYRQAAGRGLQLLFYSVGIGQISSEVPQNLSASRPQDRQFILSSKKLLLSDSGFYLCAWSGGQYNSPLHFGNGTRLTVT.

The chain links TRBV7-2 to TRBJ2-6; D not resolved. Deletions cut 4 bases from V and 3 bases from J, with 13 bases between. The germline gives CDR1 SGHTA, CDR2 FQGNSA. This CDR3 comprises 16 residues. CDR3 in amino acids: CASSSYLTGGANVLTF. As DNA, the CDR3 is TGTGCCAGCAGCTCATACCTGACGGGTGGGGCCAACGTCCTGACTTTC.

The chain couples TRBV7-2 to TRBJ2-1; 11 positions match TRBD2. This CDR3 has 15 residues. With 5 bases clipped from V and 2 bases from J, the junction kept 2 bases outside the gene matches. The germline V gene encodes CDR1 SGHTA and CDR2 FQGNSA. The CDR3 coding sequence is TGTGCCAGCAGCCAGGGACTAGCGGCCTACAATGAGCAGTTCTTC. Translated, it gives CASSQGLAAYNEQFF. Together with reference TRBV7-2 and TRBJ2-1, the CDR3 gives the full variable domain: GAGVSQSPSNKVTEKGKDVELRCDPISGHTALYWYRQSLGQGLEFLIYFQGNSAPDKSGLPSDRFSAERTGGSVSTLTIQRTQQEDSAVYLCASSQGLAAYNEQFFGPGTRLTVL.

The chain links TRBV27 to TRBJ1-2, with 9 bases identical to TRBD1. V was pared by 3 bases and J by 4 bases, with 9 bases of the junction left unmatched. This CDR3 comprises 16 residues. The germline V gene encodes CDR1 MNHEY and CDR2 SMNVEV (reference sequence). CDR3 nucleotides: TGTGCCAGCAGTTTGTCGCTCGGGACAGGGACCTATGGCTACACCTTC. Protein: CASSLSLGTGTYGYTF.

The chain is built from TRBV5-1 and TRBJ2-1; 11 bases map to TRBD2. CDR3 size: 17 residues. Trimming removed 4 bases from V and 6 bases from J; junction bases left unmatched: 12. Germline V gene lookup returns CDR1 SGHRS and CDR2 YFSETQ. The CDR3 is CASSLTPSSGGRNEQFF. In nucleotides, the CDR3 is TGCGCCAGCAGCCTGACGCCATCTAGCGGGGGGCGCAATGAGCAGTTCTTC.

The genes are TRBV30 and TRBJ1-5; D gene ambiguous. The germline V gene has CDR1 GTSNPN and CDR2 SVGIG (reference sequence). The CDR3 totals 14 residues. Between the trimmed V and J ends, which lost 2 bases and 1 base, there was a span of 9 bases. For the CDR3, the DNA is TGTGCCTGGAGTACTATAGGGAGCAATCAGCCCCAGCATTTT. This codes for CAWSTIGSNQPQHF.

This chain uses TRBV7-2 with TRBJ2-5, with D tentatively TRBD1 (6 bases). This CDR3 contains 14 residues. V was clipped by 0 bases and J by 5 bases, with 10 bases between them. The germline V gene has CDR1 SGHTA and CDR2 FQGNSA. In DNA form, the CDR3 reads TGTGCCAGCAGCTTAGCGTTCCAGGGGGAGACCCAGTACTTC. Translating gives CASSLAFQGETQYF.

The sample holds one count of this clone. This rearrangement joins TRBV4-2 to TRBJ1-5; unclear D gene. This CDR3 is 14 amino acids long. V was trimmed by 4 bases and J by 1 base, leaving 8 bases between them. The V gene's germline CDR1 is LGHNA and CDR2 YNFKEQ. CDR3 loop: CASSRGTSNQPQHF. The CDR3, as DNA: TGTGCCAGCAGCCGGGGAACGAGCAATCAGCCCCAGCATTTT.

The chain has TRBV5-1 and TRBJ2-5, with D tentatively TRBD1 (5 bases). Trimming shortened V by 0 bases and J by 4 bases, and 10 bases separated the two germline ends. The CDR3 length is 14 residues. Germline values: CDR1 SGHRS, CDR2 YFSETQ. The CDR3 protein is CASSLGQGGETQYF. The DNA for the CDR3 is TGCGCCAGCAGCTTGGGGCAGGGCGGAGAGACCCAGTACTTC.

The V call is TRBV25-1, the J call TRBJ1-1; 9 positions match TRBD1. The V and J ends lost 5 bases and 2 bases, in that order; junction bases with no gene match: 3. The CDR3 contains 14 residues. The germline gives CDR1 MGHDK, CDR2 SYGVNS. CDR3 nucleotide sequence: TGTGCCAGCAGTCCGGACAGGGGAAACACTGAAGCTTTCTTT. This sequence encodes CASSPDRGNTEAFF.

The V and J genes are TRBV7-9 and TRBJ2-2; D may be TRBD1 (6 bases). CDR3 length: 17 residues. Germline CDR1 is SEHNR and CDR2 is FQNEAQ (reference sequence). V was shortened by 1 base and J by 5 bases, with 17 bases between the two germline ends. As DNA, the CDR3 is TGTGCCAGCAGCTTAGATTTCGCAGGGGCATGGACCGGGGAGCTGTTTTTT. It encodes CASSLDFAGAWTGELFF.

In DNA form, the CDR3 reads TGCGCCAGCAGCCAAGCCCCCGACTACGAGCAGTACTTC. Its protein product is CASSQAPDYEQYF. The chain employs TRBV4-3 and TRBJ2-7; D uncertain. The CDR3 spans 13 residues. Trimming removed 1 base from V and 3 bases from J, with 7 bases in between. Germline CDR1 is LGHNA and CDR2 is YSLEER.

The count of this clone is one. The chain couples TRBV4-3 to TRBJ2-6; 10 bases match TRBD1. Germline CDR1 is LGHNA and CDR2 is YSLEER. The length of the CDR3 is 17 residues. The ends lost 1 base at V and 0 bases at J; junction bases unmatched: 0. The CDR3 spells CASSQGTGGSGANVLTF. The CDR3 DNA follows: TGCGCCAGCAGCCAAGGGACAGGGGGCTCTGGGGCCAACGTCCTGACTTTC.

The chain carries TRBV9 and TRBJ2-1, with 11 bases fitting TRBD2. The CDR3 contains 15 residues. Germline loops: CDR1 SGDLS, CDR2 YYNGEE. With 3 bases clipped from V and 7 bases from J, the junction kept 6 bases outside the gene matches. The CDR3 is CASSAGTSGVNEQFF. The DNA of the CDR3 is TGTGCCAGCAGCGCCGGGACTAGCGGAGTTAATGAGCAGTTCTTC.

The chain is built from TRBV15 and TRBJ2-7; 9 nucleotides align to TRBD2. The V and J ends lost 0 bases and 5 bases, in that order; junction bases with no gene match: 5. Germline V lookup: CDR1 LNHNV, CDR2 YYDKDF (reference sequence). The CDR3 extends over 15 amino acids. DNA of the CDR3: TGTGCCACCAGCAGAGATAGCGGGAGAGGCGACGAGCAGTACTTC. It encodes CATSRDSGRGDEQYF.

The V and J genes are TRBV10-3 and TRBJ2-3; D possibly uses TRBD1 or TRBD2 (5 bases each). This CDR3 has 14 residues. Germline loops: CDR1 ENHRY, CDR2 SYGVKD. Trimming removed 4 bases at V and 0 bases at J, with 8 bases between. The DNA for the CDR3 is TGTGCCATCAGTGCGGGGCCTAGCACAGATACGCAGTATTTT. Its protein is CAISAGPSTDTQYF.

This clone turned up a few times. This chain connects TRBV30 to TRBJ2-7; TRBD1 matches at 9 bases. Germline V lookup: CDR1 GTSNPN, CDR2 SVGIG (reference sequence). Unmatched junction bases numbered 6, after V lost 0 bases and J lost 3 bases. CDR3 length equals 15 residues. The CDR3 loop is CAWSVPDRGGYEQYF. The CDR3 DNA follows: TGTGCCTGGAGTGTACCGGACAGGGGAGGCTACGAGCAGTACTTC.

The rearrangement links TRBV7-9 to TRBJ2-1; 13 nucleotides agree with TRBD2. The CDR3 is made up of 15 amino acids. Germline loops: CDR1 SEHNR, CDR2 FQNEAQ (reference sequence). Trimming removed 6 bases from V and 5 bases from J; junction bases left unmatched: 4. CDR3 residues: CASRTGTSGNNEQFF. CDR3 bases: TGTGCCAGCAGAACCGGGACTAGCGGGAACAATGAGCAGTTCTTC.

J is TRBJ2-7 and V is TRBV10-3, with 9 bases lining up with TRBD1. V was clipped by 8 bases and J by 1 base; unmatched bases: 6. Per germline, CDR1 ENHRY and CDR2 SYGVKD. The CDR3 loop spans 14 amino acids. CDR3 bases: TGTGCCATCCACCCGGGGACAGGGTCCTACGAGCAGTACTTC. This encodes CAIHPGTGSYEQYF.

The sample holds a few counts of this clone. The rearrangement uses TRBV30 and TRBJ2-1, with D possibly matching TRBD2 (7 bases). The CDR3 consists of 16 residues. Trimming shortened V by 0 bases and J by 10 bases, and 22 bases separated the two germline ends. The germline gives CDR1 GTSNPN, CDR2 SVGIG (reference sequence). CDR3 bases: TGTGCCTGGAGTGTAAGGGGGGGTTATACCGACCGGGAGCAGTTCTTC. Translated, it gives CAWSVRGGYTDREQFF.

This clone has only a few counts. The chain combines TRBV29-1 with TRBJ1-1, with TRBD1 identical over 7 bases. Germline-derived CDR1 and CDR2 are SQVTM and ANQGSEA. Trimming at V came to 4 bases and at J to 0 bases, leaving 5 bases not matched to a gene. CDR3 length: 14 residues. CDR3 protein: CSVGVGQVNTEAFF. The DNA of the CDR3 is TGCAGCGTTGGAGTTGGACAGGTGAACACTGAAGCTTTCTTT.

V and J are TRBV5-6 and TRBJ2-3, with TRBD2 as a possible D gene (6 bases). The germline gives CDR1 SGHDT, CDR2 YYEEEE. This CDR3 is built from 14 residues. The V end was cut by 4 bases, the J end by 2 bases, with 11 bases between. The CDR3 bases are TGTGCCAGCAGCCCCGGGACTGCCACAGATACGCAGTATTTT. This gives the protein CASSPGTATDTQYF.

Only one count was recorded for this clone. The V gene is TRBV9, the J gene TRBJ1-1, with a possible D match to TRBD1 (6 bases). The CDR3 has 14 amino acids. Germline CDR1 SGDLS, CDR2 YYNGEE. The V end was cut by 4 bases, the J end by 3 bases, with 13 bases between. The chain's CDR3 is CASSPQGGYTEAFF. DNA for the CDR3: TGTGCCAGCAGCCCACAGGGAGGGTACACTGAAGCTTTCTTT.

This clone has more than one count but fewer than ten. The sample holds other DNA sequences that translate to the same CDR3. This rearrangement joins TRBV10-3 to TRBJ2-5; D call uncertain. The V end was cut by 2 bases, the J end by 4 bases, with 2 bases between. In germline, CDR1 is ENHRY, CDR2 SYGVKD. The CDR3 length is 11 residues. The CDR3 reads CAISEGETQYF. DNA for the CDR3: TGTGCCATCAGTGAGGGAGAGACCCAGTACTTC.